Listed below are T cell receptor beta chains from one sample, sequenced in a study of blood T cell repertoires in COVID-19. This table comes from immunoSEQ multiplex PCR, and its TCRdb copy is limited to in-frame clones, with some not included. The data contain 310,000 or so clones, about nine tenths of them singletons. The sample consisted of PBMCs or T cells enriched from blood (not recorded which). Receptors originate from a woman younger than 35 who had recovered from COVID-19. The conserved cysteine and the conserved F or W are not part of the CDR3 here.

ASSLGGRGEQF | TRBJ2-1 | 11 | TRBV11-2
ASSKRESTYGYT | TRBJ1-2 | 12 | TRBV18
SVEWSTQY | TRBJ2-3 | 8 | TRBV29-1
ASSHRGQLNTEAF | TRBJ1-1 | 13 | TRBV4-1
ATSRETGPPPYEQY | TRBJ2-7 | 14 | TRBV15
ASSYGPTPSSTDTQY | TRBJ2-3 | 15 | TRBV7-6
ASSVGGGFGNTIY | TRBJ1-3 | 13 | TRBV9
ASSLTSGYPGEQF | TRBJ2-1 | 13 | TRBV13
ASSTSSDTEAF | TRBJ1-1 | 11 | TRBV11-3
ASSQDGGLAGSGETQY | TRBJ2-5 | 16 | TRBV3-1/TRBV3-2
ASSPAGAISTDTQY | TRBJ2-3 | 14 | TRBV7-3
AWSPLRGSYEQY | TRBJ2-7 | 12 | TRBV30
ASSQVWRWGSGGHNEQF | TRBJ2-1 | 17 | TRBV3-1/TRBV3-2
ASKTGSYEQY | TRBJ2-7 | 10 | TRBV28
ASSLRQAGGDGYT | TRBJ1-2 | 13 | TRBV19
ASSLRTSGGGDTQY | TRBJ2-3 | 14 | TRBV7-3
ASSLRQQNYGYT | TRBJ1-2 | 12 | TRBV7-8
ASSPGTDSYEQY | TRBJ2-7 | 12 | TRBV27
ASSLVAGPNTEAF | TRBJ1-1 | 13 | TRBV7-6
ASSTDTNYGYT | TRBJ1-2 | 11 | TRBV5-4
ASSLGRAGTGELF | TRBJ2-2 | 13 | TRBV5-4
SVEPPPGTPHEQF | TRBJ2-1 | 13 | TRBV29-1
ASRAPGTTNYGYT | TRBJ1-2 | 13 | TRBV28
AISEGPLANQPQH | TRBJ1-5 | 13 | TRBV10-3
SVDRGNYNEQF | TRBJ2-1 | 11 | TRBV29-1
ASSATGQPNQPQH | TRBJ1-5 | 13 | TRBV9
ATSDAVAGAPTDTQY | TRBJ2-3 | 15 | TRBV24-1
ASSMPQGALNTEAF | TRBJ1-1 | 14 | TRBV19
ASSLWGDGEQY | TRBJ2-7 | 11 | TRBV5-5
AIRTVGNEQF | TRBJ2-1 | 10 | TRBV10-3
ASSFKGQGGEKLF | TRBJ1-4 | 13 | TRBV5-4
ASSLTGGPSYEQY | TRBJ2-7 | 13 | TRBV28
ASRDNTYSNQPQH | TRBJ1-5 | 13 | TRBV7-2
ASSEGVQDPQY | TRBJ2-4 | 11 | TRBV2
ASSSKAGSYNEQF | TRBJ2-1 | 13 | TRBV5-1
ASSLAGTGGETQY | TRBJ2-5 | 13 | TRBV7-9
ASSLGDGTYEQY | TRBJ2-7 | 12 | TRBV5-1
AWDLGNTIY | TRBJ1-3 | 9 | TRBV30
ASSLDQGSVGYTGELF | TRBJ2-2 | 16 | TRBV5-1
ASGLLRHRGSPLH | TRBJ1-6 | 13 | TRBV12-5
ASSNDRRSGNTIY | TRBJ1-3 | 13 | TRBV6-5
ASSLTGATEAF | TRBJ1-1 | 11 | TRBV5-6
ASSGTGTLPTNEKLF | TRBJ1-4 | 15 | TRBV5-1
AVGTRINEQF | TRBJ2-1 | 10 | TRBV6-5
AWSQGTNTGELF | TRBJ2-2 | 12 | TRBV30
ASSRGLFEAF | TRBJ1-1 | 10 | TRBV28
ASSEGRVLHLSLYGYT | TRBJ1-2 | 16 | TRBV6-1
ASSYLWAEAF | TRBJ1-1 | 10 | TRBV6-2/TRBV6-3
ASSGAASIDTGELF | TRBJ2-2 | 14 | TRBV6-1
ATSDSRSNQPQH | TRBJ1-5 | 12 | TRBV24-1
ASSYSSTVEQF | TRBJ2-1 | 11 | TRBV6-5
ASSLATGDLRETQY | TRBJ2-5 | 14 | TRBV5-1
ASQQGLGEKLF | TRBJ1-4 | 11 | TRBV10-3
ASSVQGSYEQY | TRBJ2-7 | 11 | TRBV5-4